The source of this T cell receptor (beta chain) is a study of T cell responses to AZD1222 COVID-19 vaccine. Study-wide points: Among vaccine-associated CD4 TCRs, coverage spanned spike, with dominance at 160-218 and 743-854. Just a handful of AZD1222 recipients tested seropositive at baseline. Repertoire sampling was restricted to post-peak T cell response timepoints. After two AZD1222 doses, spike-specific TCR breadth and depth rose versus day 0.

Profiled with immunoSEQ multiplex PCR; TCRdb holds only in-frame clones, not every one. The sample shows 150,000 to 180,000 clones, around 86% of them seen only once. For this clone: What it binds is not known.

CDR1 is SGHVS, CDR2 FQNEAQ, per germline. The CDR3 sequence is 13 residues long. Deletions cut 3 bases from V and 4 bases from J, with 6 bases between. The V call is TRBV7-8, the J call TRBJ1-4; no clear D gene. This TCR came from an adult who received the AZD1222 COVID-19 vaccine. Sequencing used peripheral blood, obtained 28 days after the second AZD1222 dose. The CDR3 nucleotides read TGTGCCAGCAGCTTGCGTCTTAATGAAAAACTGTTTTTT. Translating it yields CASSLRLNEKLFF.